This T cell receptor beta chain appears in the sequencing data of a study of blood T cell repertoires in COVID-19. Study background: Both acute and convalescent COVID-19 samples were obtained from the United States, Italy and Spain. PBMCs, B-cell-depleted T cells, or T cells provided the cDNA or gDNA that made up the material.

Authors' analysis steps: Amplified reference gene primers provided the basis for estimating nucleated cell counts. Clones were sequenced by immunoSEQ multiplex PCR, and TCRdb holds only the in-frame ones, with some missing. D and trimming come from the DNA, and the V and J calls and clone size come from that table. The sample holds 250,000 to 300,000 clones, approximately 86% seen once. The V and J ends lost 2 bases and 6 bases respectively, with 17 bases between them. Germline CDR1 reads LNHDA; CDR2 reads SQIVND (reference sequence). The CDR3 consists of 15 residues. Enrollment of patients from Seattle took place during active infection, with longitudinal follow-up.

The TCR originated in a woman between 65 and 79 years old with COVID-19, enrolled during active disease. The specimen was peripheral blood. The chain combines TRBV19 with TRBJ2-7; D unresolved. Here the CDR3 DNA reads TGTGCCAGTAGTATAAGTAATATCGGGTCTACCGAGCAGTACTTC. Its translation is CASSISNIGSTEQYF.